The 17 T cell receptor beta chains presented below share a single source sample, sequenced in a study of cytomegalovirus exposure and HLA in healthy donors. 60 Vbeta and 13 Jbeta primers were used in PCR. Produced via immunoSEQ multiplex PCR; TCRdb's table is partial and in-frame only. The table records some 180,000 clones, roughly 77% of them present only once. The material sequenced was PBMCs. The receptors stem from a young woman in good health and CMV-seropositive.

This sequence joins TRBV15 and TRBJ2-1; D gene uncertain. Trimming took 1 base from V and 5 from J, leaving 12 bases between them. The germline gives CDR1 LNHNV, CDR2 YYDKDF (reference sequence). This CDR3 contains 15 residues. CDR3: CATSRVGLTDNEQFF. DNA for the CDR3: TGTGCCACCAGCAGAGTGGGCCTAACCGACAATGAGCAGTTCTTC.

The CDR3 here is CASSQNRGTGSPLHF. The CDR3 DNA follows: TGTGCCAGCAGTCAAAACAGGGGAACGGGTTCACCCCTCCACTTT. The J gene is TRBJ1-6, the V gene TRBV6-5, with 7 bases aligning to TRBD1. The V gene's germline CDR1 is MNHEY and CDR2 SVGAGI. V was clipped by 5 bases and J by 9 bases; unmatched bases: 10. This CDR3 is built from 15 residues.

J is TRBJ2-5 and V is TRBV5-4; D is possibly TRBD1 (6 bases). The CDR3 is 14 residues long. The V and J ends lost 0 bases and 5 bases respectively, with 11 bases between them. The germline V gene has CDR1 SGHNT and CDR2 YYREEE (reference sequence). The CDR3 here is CASSLGTVRETQYF. The CDR3 DNA reads TGTGCCAGCAGCTTGGGGACAGTACGGGAGACCCAGTACTTC.

The genes are TRBV11-1 and TRBJ1-2; TRBD1 might be the D (5 bases). The CDR3 extends over 16 amino acids. Looked up from germline, CDR1 is SGHAT and CDR2 is FQDESV (reference sequence). V lost 3 bases to trimming and J lost 5 bases, with 19 bases between them. This CDR3 is CASSFYTSAGTYGYTF. CDR3 coding DNA: TGTGCCAGCAGCTTCTATACGTCGGCGGGGACTTATGGCTACACCTTC.

In its sample, this clone was seen a few times. The chain recombines TRBV7-2 with TRBJ2-7, with TRBD2 matching over 7 bases. Per the germline V gene, CDR1 is SGHTA and CDR2 is FQGNSA. V shed 5 bases, J shed 2 bases, and the junction held 3 bases outside the gene matches. CDR3 size: 13 residues. This chain's CDR3 is CASSHTSAYEQYF. In DNA, the CDR3 is TGTGCCAGCAGCCATACTAGCGCCTACGAGCAGTACTTC. Based on the CDR3 plus reference TRBV7-2 and TRBJ2-7, the full variable domain is GAGVSQSPSNKVTEKGKDVELRCDPISGHTALYWYRQSLGQGLEFLIYFQGNSAPDKSGLPSDRFSAERTGGSVSTLTIQRTQQEDSAVYLCASSHTSAYEQYFGPGTRLTVT.

The chain carries TRBV5-4 and TRBJ2-7; 7 bases align to TRBD1. The junction had 4 bases not matched to a gene; V was cut back by 4 bases and J by 3 bases. The V gene's germline CDR1 is SGHNT and CDR2 YYREEE (reference sequence). The CDR3 length is 13 residues. CDR3 protein: CASSVDRVYEQYF. CDR3 nucleotides: TGTGCCAGCAGCGTCGACAGGGTCTACGAGCAGTACTTC.

The genes are TRBV7-9 and TRBJ2-1; tentative D call: TRBD2 (6 bases). The CDR3 is 15 amino acids. Looked up from germline, CDR1 is SEHNR and CDR2 is FQNEAQ (reference sequence). Trimming cost V 5 bases and J 7 bases, with 18 bases left between them. As DNA, the CDR3 is TGTGCCAGCAGCCCCCTGACTAGGACTGAAAATGAGCAGTTCTTC. Translating gives CASSPLTRTENEQFF.

A few counts support this clone. The chain has TRBV7-9 and TRBJ1-2, with D perhaps TRBD1 (5 bases). CDR1 SEHNR and CDR2 FQNEAQ come from the germline V gene (reference sequence). The V and J ends lost 6 bases and 3 bases respectively, with 20 bases between them. This CDR3 comprises 16 residues. Written as DNA, the CDR3 is TGTGCCAGCAGTTCTAGATCAGGGATTAGGGACTATGGCTACACCTTC. Encoded protein: CASSSRSGIRDYGYTF.

This rearrangement joins TRBV10-3 to TRBJ1-1, with D possibly TRBD1 on 5 matching bases. Trimming cost V 3 bases and J 6 bases, with 8 bases left between them. The CDR3 is 12 amino acids. Germline lookup yields CDR1 ENHRY and CDR2 SYGVKD. This chain's CDR3 is CAISEWGAEAFF. The CDR3 bases are TGTGCCATCAGTGAATGGGGGGCTGAAGCTTTCTTT.

The rearrangement joins TRBV6-5 to TRBJ1-1; 8 bases fit TRBD1. Germline CDR1 MNHEY, CDR2 SVGAGI. This CDR3 is 13 amino acids long. V shed 6 bases, J shed 10 bases, and the junction held 10 bases outside the gene matches. The CDR3 coding sequence is TGTGCCAGCAGACTCGGACAGGGCGCGCGAGCTTTCTTT. As protein: CASRLGQGARAFF.

The chain links TRBV7-9 to TRBJ1-6, with TRBD1 matching 7 bases. J gave up 8 bases and V 6 bases, and 7 bases lay outside the gene matches. The CDR3 has 14 residues. CDR1 is SEHNR, CDR2 FQNEAQ, per germline (reference sequence). The CDR3 DNA reads TGTGCCAGCAGAAAGACAGGGCAAGATTCACCCCTCCACTTT. Protein product: CASRKTGQDSPLHF.

This chain connects TRBV7-2 to TRBJ1-1; no clear D. CDR3 length: 13 residues. The germline V gene encodes CDR1 SGHTA and CDR2 FQGNSA. Trimming stripped 2 bases from V and 1 base from J, with 5 bases between. CDR3: CASSLNKNTEAFF. CDR3 in DNA: TGTGCCAGCAGCTTAAACAAGAACACTGAAGCTTTCTTT.

DNA of the CDR3: TGTGCCAGCTCAGACAGTTTAGTTTCCTACGAGCAGTACTTC. Its protein product is CASSDSLVSYEQYF. The V call is TRBV18, the J call TRBJ2-7, with TRBD1 as a possible D gene (5 bases). This CDR3 is 14 amino acids long. CDR1 and CDR2 from the germline V gene are KGHSH and LQKENI. The V gene lost 5 bases and the J gene lost 1 base, with 12 bases spanning the gap.

In this sample, this clone turned up a few times. The chain is built from TRBV27 and TRBJ2-7, with D hard to call. This CDR3 contains 13 residues. Trimming removed 9 bases from V and 4 bases from J, with 16 bases in between. Germline V gene data show CDR1 as MNHEY and CDR2 as SMNVEV (reference sequence). CDR3: CASTWAGSYEQYF. CDR3 coding DNA: TGTGCCAGTACCTGGGCTGGATCATACGAGCAGTACTTC.

The V and J genes are TRBV7-2 and TRBJ2-2; D remains unclear. Per the germline V gene, CDR1 is SGHTA and CDR2 is FQGNSA. The CDR3 totals 16 residues. Trimming pared 6 bases from V and 3 bases from J, leaving 17 bases between. CDR3 bases: TGTGCCAGCAGTTCCCGGTTCTCTTTGGACACCGGGGAGCTGTTTTTT. Protein: CASSSRFSLDTGELFF.

This chain uses TRBV6-6 with TRBJ2-1; TRBD1 matches 7 bases. The CDR3 runs 14 residues. Germline values: CDR1 MNHNY, CDR2 SVGAGI (reference sequence). The V gene end was trimmed by 2 bases and the J gene end by 7 bases; junction bases not matched to a gene: 5. In DNA, the CDR3 is TGTGCCAGCAGTTACAGGGGGCTCGTGAATGAGCAGTTCTTC. Translation gives CASSYRGLVNEQFF.

V and J are TRBV28 and TRBJ2-7; weak D call: TRBD1 (6 bases). The CDR3 runs to 14 residues. With 6 bases removed from V and 6 bases from J, the gap between germline ends came to 18 bases. Germline V gene lookup returns CDR1 MDHEN and CDR2 SYDVKM. CDR3 residues: CASSPGERQGEQYF. The CDR3 nucleotides read TGTGCCAGCAGCCCAGGGGAGAGGCAGGGCGAGCAGTACTTC.